A single sample gave rise to the 29 T cell receptor beta chains below, sequenced in a study of T cell repertoires in cytomegalovirus infection. TCRdb ran MiXCR on the reads and lists one entry per CDR3 protein. The data show about 60,000 distinct CDR3 sequences, about 30% seen once. No antigen is known for these receptors. Sequenced: PBMCs, sequenced either directly or after in vitro stimulation (not recorded which). These receptors were collected from a human donor in good health (CMV status not recorded). Some clones in this sample may be carry-over from other donors' samples.

The CDR3 DNA reads as TGTGCCAGCAGTCAAAACACTGAAGCTTTCTTT. This translates into CASSQNTEAFF. This chain connects TRBV2 to TRBJ1-1, with no clear D. The CDR3 has 11 residues. From germline, CDR1 is SNHLY and CDR2 FYNNEI. The V end lost 5 bases, the J end lost 2 bases, and 3 bases lay between the germline ends.

This clonotype was counted at least ten times. V gene TRBV7-2 combines with J gene TRBJ2-7, with 12 positions matching TRBD2. V shed 1 base and J 0 bases; nucleotides not matched to a gene: 4. The CDR3 runs 17 residues. The germline CDR1 and CDR2 sequences are SGHTA and FQGNSA. The CDR3 bases are TGTGCCAGCAGCTTAGGGACTAGCGGGGACCCCTCCTACGAGCAGTACTTC. Protein: CASSLGTSGDPSYEQYF.

The chain links TRBV20-1 to TRBJ2-4; D is unresolved. The germline V gene encodes CDR1 DFQATT and CDR2 SNEGSKA (reference sequence). Deletions cut 0 bases from V and 3 bases from J, with 3 bases between. This CDR3 is built from 12 residues. The CDR3 protein is CSARDDKNIQYF. The DNA of the CDR3 is TGCAGTGCTAGAGATGACAAAAACATTCAGTACTTC.

The rearrangement uses TRBV10-3 and TRBJ1-2; 7 bases fit TRBD1. The V gene end was trimmed by 4 bases and the J gene end by 0 bases; junction bases not matched to a gene: 11. The CDR3 is made up of 17 amino acids. The V gene's germline CDR1 is ENHRY and CDR2 SYGVKD. CDR3 amino acids: CAISGDSGSGSNYGYTF. CDR3 DNA: TGTGCCATCAGTGGGGACAGCGGGTCTGGGTCTAACTATGGCTACACCTTC.

This rearrangement joins TRBV28 to TRBJ1-3, with D uncertain. Germline CDR1 MDHEN, CDR2 SYDVKM. This CDR3 spans 13 amino acids. Trimming pared 6 bases from V and 4 bases from J, leaving 10 bases between. The CDR3 here is CASSLISGNTIYF. Written as DNA, the CDR3 is TGTGCCAGCAGCCTGATCAGCGGAAACACCATATATTTT.

This chain uses TRBV29-1 with TRBJ2-3; the D is unclear. Trimming pared 3 bases from V and 4 bases from J, leaving 5 bases between. In germline, CDR1 is SQVTM, CDR2 ANQGSEA. This CDR3 region has 11 residues. The CDR3 region has the DNA TGCAGCGTTGACTCCCCAGATACGCAGTATTTT. Translated, it gives CSVDSPDTQYF.

A word on this clonotype: A much larger clone lies one base from this, so it may be a read error. V usage is TRBV7-6 and J usage is TRBJ2-2, with TRBD1 as a possible D gene (6 bases). Trimming cost V 4 bases and J 3 bases, with 21 bases left between them. The CDR3 length is 18 residues. Looked up from germline, CDR1 is SGHVS and CDR2 is FNYEAQ. The DNA for the CDR3 is TGTGCCAGCAGCTCCGTCGTTTGGAACAGGGCGGACACCGGGGAGCTGTTTTTT. This encodes CASSSVVWNRADTGELFF.

This clonotype appeared many times. V gene TRBV7-2 combines with J gene TRBJ2-5; D uncertain. This CDR3 comprises 13 residues. The germline gives CDR1 SGHTA, CDR2 FQGNSA. The germline V and J ends were trimmed by 5 bases and 2 bases, with 9 bases remaining between them. As DNA, the CDR3 is TGTGCCAGCAGCCCGGGCGCGCAAGAGACCCAGTACTTC. Amino acid sequence: CASSPGAQETQYF. Full variable domain (remainder filled in from reference TRBV7-2 and TRBJ2-5): GAGVSQSPSNKVTEKGKDVELRCDPISGHTALYWYRQSLGQGLEFLIYFQGNSAPDKSGLPSDRFSAERTGGSVSTLTIQRTQQEDSAVYLCASSPGAQETQYFGPGTRLLVL.

There are many counts of this clonotype. The chain joins TRBV7-2 to TRBJ2-5; 10 positions match TRBD2. This CDR3 has 14 residues. The V segment lost 7 bases and the J segment 4 bases; nucleotides outside the gene matches: 6. Per germline, CDR1 SGHTA and CDR2 FQGNSA. In DNA, the CDR3 is TGTGCCAGCAATCCGGGACTAGCGTCAGAGACCCAGTACTTC. This sequence encodes CASNPGLASETQYF.

The chain recombines TRBV15 with TRBJ1-5; D not certain. The V gene lost 1 base and the J gene lost 7 bases, with 8 bases spanning the gap. Per germline, CDR1 LNHNV and CDR2 YYDKDF (reference sequence). This CDR3 is built from 13 residues. The DNA for the CDR3 is TGTGCCACCAGCAGAGGGGTGGGACAGCCCCAGCATTTT. Protein sequence: CATSRGVGQPQHF.

The V and J genes are TRBV19 and TRBJ1-5, with a possible D match to TRBD1 (6 bases). Germline values: CDR1 LNHDA, CDR2 SQIVND (reference sequence). Trimming shortened V by 4 bases and J by 0 bases, and 13 bases separated the two germline ends. The CDR3 covers 16 residues. As DNA, the CDR3 is TGTGCCAGTAGTACCATGGGGGCCTATAGCAATCAGCCCCAGCATTTT. The encoded protein is CASSTMGAYSNQPQHF. Drawing the rest from reference TRBV19 and TRBJ1-5, the complete variable domain is DGGITQSPKYLFRKEGQNVTLSCEQNLNHDAMYWYRQDPGQGLRLIYYSQIVNDFQKGDIAEGYSVSREKKESFPLTVTSAQKNPTAFYLCASSTMGAYSNQPQHFGDGTRLSIL.

This rearrangement joins TRBV2 to TRBJ1-4, with D maybe TRBD1 (6 bases). V shed 3 bases and J shed 7 bases, with 12 bases lying between them. The CDR3 has 14 amino acids. The germline CDR1 and CDR2 sequences are SNHLY and FYNNEI. The CDR3 region is CASSDGRGSEKLFF. In DNA, the CDR3 is TGTGCCAGCAGTGACGGCAGGGGAAGTGAAAAACTGTTTTTT. Filled out from reference TRBV2 and TRBJ1-4, the complete variable domain reads EPEVTQTPSHQVTQMGQEVILRCVPISNHLYFYWYRQILGQKVEFLVSFYNNEISEKSEIFDDQFSVERPDGSNFTLKIRSTKLEDSAMYFCASSDGRGSEKLFFGSGTQLSVL.

The gene calls are TRBV7-4 and TRBJ1-6, with D uncertain. CDR3 length equals 12 residues. The ends were cut back, 9 bases at V and 7 bases at J, with 10 bases in the middle. The germline gives CDR1 SGHVT, CDR2 SQSDAQ. The CDR3 coding sequence is TGTGCCAGGATCGCGGGGAATTCACCCCTCCACTTT. As protein: CARIAGNSPLHF.

In its sample, this clonotype was seen a few times. The V and J genes are TRBV7-2 and TRBJ2-5; 7 positions match TRBD1. The CDR3 is 13 residues long. Germline-derived CDR1 and CDR2 are SGHTA and FQGNSA. The V segment lost 5 bases and the J segment 4 bases; nucleotides outside the gene matches: 4. The CDR3 nucleotides read TGTGCCAGCAGCACGGGACAGCGAGAGACCCAGTACTTC. As protein: CASSTGQRETQYF.

This clonotype has just a few counts. The rearrangement links TRBV7-2 to TRBJ2-1; D might be TRBD1 (5 bases). Germline CDR1 SGHTA, CDR2 FQGNSA. Trimming shortened V by 4 bases and J by 9 bases, and 10 bases separated the two germline ends. The CDR3 spans 12 residues. CDR3 protein: CASSSYQGEQFF. Here the CDR3 DNA reads TGTGCCAGCAGCTCATACCAGGGTGAGCAGTTCTTC.

This clonotype was detected ten times or more. The chain employs TRBV7-9 and TRBJ2-1, with D maybe TRBD2 (6 bases). Germline V gives CDR1 SEHNR, CDR2 FQNEAQ (reference sequence). The CDR3 runs to 12 residues. Trimming removed 3 bases at V and 9 bases at J, with 9 bases between. The chain's CDR3 is CASSLTSAEQFF. The CDR3 DNA reads TGTGCCAGCAGCTTGACTAGTGCTGAGCAGTTCTTC.

Only a few counts were recorded for this clonotype. V and J are TRBV7-2 and TRBJ2-7; 7 positions agree with TRBD2. The CDR3 sequence is 16 residues long. V trimming: 5 bases; J trimming: 1 base; junction bases outside the gene matches: 11. The V gene's germline CDR1 is SGHTA and CDR2 FQGNSA. The CDR3 DNA reads TGTGCCAGCAGCCCTAGGGGCCAGCGGGATTCCTACGAGCAGTACTTC. Its translation is CASSPRGQRDSYEQYF.

The chain has TRBV3-1 and TRBJ1-2; no definite D call. The V gene's germline CDR1 is LGHDT and CDR2 YNNKEL (reference sequence). Trimming stripped 1 base from V and 4 bases from J, with 7 bases between. The CDR3 runs 13 residues. The CDR3 DNA reads as TGTGCCAGCAGCCAAGGATCGAGCTATGGCTACACCTTC. Its translation is CASSQGSSYGYTF.

The chain is built from TRBV5-1 and TRBJ1-6; the D gene is possibly TRBD1 (5 bases). Trimming shortened V by 0 bases and J by 10 bases, and 14 bases separated the two germline ends. This CDR3 spans 15 amino acids. CDR1 is SGHRS, CDR2 YFSETQ, per germline. The CDR3 region is CASSLEPGRKSPLHF. The CDR3 nucleotides are TGCGCCAGCAGCTTGGAACCGGGGCGGAAATCACCCCTCCACTTT.

The V call is TRBV20-1, the J call TRBJ2-7; D might be TRBD1 or TRBD2, each matching 5 bases. V lost 4 bases and J 5 bases, leaving 18 bases between the germline ends. Germline CDR1 is DFQATT and CDR2 is SNEGSKA (reference sequence). This CDR3 is built from 14 residues. CDR3: CSATGPGARDEQYF. DNA for the CDR3: TGCAGTGCTACCGGACCCGGGGCTCGAGACGAGCAGTACTTC.

This clonotype was counted a few times. The V and J genes are TRBV27 and TRBJ1-1; weak D call: TRBD1 (5 bases). The CDR3 extends over 18 amino acids. Trimming pared 6 bases from V and 0 bases from J, leaving 23 bases between. Germline V gives CDR1 MNHEY, CDR2 SMNVEV (reference sequence). CDR3 sequence: CASRTARGRLGMNTEAFF. CDR3 DNA: TGTGCCAGCAGGACGGCACGGGGCCGTCTTGGGATGAACACTGAAGCTTTCTTT.

This clonotype appeared once. The CDR3 sequence is CSAGRGGINQETQYF. CDR3 sequence (DNA): TGCAGTGCTGGCAGAGGGGGAATCAACCAAGAGACCCAGTACTTC. The chain is built from TRBV20-1 and TRBJ2-5, with TRBD1 as a possible D gene (6 bases). Germline CDR1 is DFQATT and CDR2 is SNEGSKA (reference sequence). This CDR3 has 15 amino acids. The V and J ends lost 5 bases and 0 bases respectively, with 16 bases between them.

The chain combines TRBV12-3 or TRBV12-4 with TRBJ2-1, with 8 bases identical to TRBD1. With V trimmed by 3 bases and J by 0 bases, 1 base remained unmatched. CDR3 length equals 15 residues. CDR3 region: CASSLGQDSYNEQFF. Here the CDR3 DNA reads TGTGCCAGCAGTTTGGGACAGGACTCCTACAATGAGCAGTTCTTC.

V gene TRBV4-1 combines with J gene TRBJ2-1; a possible D gene is TRBD1 (5 bases). Trimming shortened V by 0 bases and J by 0 bases, and 12 bases separated the two germline ends. Per germline, CDR1 MGHRA and CDR2 YSYEKL. The CDR3 sequence is 17 residues long. As DNA, the CDR3 is TGCGCCAGCAGCCAAGAGCGAGACGACAGCTCCTACAATGAGCAGTTCTTC. Translating gives CASSQERDDSSYNEQFF.

This clonotype came up a few times. V gene TRBV20-1 combines with J gene TRBJ2-5; 9 positions agree with TRBD1. The CDR3 covers 15 residues. Per germline, CDR1 DFQATT and CDR2 SNEGSKA (reference sequence). The J segment lost 3 bases and the V segment lost 3 bases, leaving 8 bases of the junction unmatched. CDR3 protein: CSARGGQGTEETQYF. CDR3 nucleotides: TGCAGTGCTAGGGGGGGACAGGGCACAGAAGAGACCCAGTACTTC.

CDR3 region: CATSDARGGKNIQYF. CDR3 coding DNA: TGTGCCACCAGTGATGCCCGGGGAGGCAAAAACATTCAGTACTTC. This chain links TRBV24-1 with TRBJ2-4; D is perhaps TRBD2 (6 bases). V was clipped by 3 bases and J by 3 bases, with 11 bases between them. This CDR3 region has 15 residues. Germline V gene lookup returns CDR1 KGHDR and CDR2 SFDVKD.

This clonotype was seen once. The rearrangement links TRBV20-1 to TRBJ1-2, with TRBD1 matching 8 bases. Germline assignment: CDR1 DFQATT and CDR2 SNEGSKA (reference sequence). V lost 0 bases to trimming and J lost 2 bases; unmatched junction nucleotides: 5. There are 15 residues in the CDR3. CDR3 sequence reads: CSARDRGQVNYGYTF. The DNA of the CDR3 is TGCAGTGCTAGAGATCGGGGACAGGTCAACTATGGCTACACCTTC.

The genes are TRBV7-6 and TRBJ2-3, with unresolved D. V lost 4 bases, J lost 2 bases, and 10 bases lay in between. There are 14 residues in the CDR3. Germline V gene data show CDR1 as SGHVS and CDR2 as FNYEAQ. CDR3 in DNA: TGTGCCAGCAGCTCCCGAGGTAACACAGATACGCAGTATTTT. Translating it yields CASSSRGNTDTQYF.

This clonotype was found many times. The genes are TRBV7-2 and TRBJ2-1; no definite D call. With 1 base removed from V and 6 bases from J, the gap between germline ends came to 10 bases. The CDR3 extends over 14 amino acids. The germline gives CDR1 SGHTA, CDR2 FQGNSA. The CDR3: CASSLEAWANEQFF. CDR3 bases: TGTGCCAGCAGCTTAGAAGCGTGGGCCAATGAGCAGTTCTTC.